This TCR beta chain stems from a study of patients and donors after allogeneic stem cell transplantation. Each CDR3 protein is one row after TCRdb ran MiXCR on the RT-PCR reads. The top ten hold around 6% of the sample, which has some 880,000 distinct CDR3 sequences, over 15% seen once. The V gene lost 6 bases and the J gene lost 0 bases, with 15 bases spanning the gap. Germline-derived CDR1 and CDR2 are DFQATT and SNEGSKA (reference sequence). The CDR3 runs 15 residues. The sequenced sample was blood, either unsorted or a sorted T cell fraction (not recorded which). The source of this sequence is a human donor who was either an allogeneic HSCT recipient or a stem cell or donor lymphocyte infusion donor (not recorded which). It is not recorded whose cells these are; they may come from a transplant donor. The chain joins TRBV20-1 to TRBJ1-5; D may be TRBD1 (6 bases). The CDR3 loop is CSATPRGSSNQPQHF. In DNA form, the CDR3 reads TGCAGTGCGACCCCCAGGGGTAGTAGCAATCAGCCCCAGCATTTT.